The T cell receptor beta chain described here comes from a study of cytomegalovirus exposure and HLA in healthy donors. The overall study: The approximately 110 validation repertoires and the approximately 630 first-cohort repertoires shared a platform, a later analysis reported. General study results and limits: A few of the chains that were CMV-associated were confirmed in vitro to be specific for CMV antigens. Cytomegalovirus association was listed for 170 or so TCR beta chains. In a later analysis, first-cohort TCR clusters were found to tend to co-occur in the approximately 120 validation repertoires.

The data were produced by immunoSEQ multiplex PCR, yet TCRdb's version contains in-frame clones alone and is incomplete. The sample has some 170,000 clones, around 87% seen once. In regard to this clone: Its target is unknown.

CDR3 length equals 14 residues. V was clipped by 1 base and J by 5 bases; unmatched bases: 2. Germline CDR1 reads LNHNV; CDR2 reads YYDKDF (reference sequence). This chain uses TRBV15 with TRBJ1-5; 7 bases are shared with TRBD1. The source of this sequence is a woman in her twenties or thirties in good health and CMV-seronegative. The sequenced material came from PBMCs. In DNA, the CDR3 is TGTGCCACCAGCAGAGCGACAGGGCATCAGCCCCAGCATTTT. It encodes CATSRATGHQPQHF.